The TCR beta chain under discussion was sequenced for a study of T cells in localized non-small cell lung cancer. Study-level points and caveats: There were a median roughly 59 of the top 100 tumor clones appearing in adjacent lung.

Of note for this clone: As yet, its antigen is unknown.

Sequenced by immunoSEQ multiplex PCR; TCRdb stores in-frame clones only, minus some. This table holds about 7,300 clones, under 30% found once. There are 15 residues in the CDR3. Trimming cost V 6 bases and J 0 bases, with 12 bases left between them. Germline V lookup: CDR1 LNHDA, CDR2 SQIVND (reference sequence). The specimen comprised lung tumor tissue, sampled before any cancer treatment. This rearrangement joins TRBV19 to TRBJ1-3; D gene unclear. The receptor was isolated from a man aged 40 to 69 with stage III squamous cell lung carcinoma. CDR3 coding DNA: TGTGCCAGTAGAGGCAGCGGAATCTCTGGAAACACCATATATTTT. This gives the protein CASRGSGISGNTIYF.